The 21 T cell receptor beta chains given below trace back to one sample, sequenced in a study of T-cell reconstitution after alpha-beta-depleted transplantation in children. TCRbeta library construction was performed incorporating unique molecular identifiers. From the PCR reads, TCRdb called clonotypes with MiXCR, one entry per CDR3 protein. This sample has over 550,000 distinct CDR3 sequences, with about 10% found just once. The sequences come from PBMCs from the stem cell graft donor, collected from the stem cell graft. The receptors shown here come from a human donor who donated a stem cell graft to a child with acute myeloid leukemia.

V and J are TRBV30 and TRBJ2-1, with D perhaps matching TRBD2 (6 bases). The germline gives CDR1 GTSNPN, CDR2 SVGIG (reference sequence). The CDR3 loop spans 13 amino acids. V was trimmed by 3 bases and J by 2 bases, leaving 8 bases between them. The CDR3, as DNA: TGTGCCTGGAGACAGCGGGCCTACAATGAGCAGTTCTTC. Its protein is CAWRQRAYNEQFF.

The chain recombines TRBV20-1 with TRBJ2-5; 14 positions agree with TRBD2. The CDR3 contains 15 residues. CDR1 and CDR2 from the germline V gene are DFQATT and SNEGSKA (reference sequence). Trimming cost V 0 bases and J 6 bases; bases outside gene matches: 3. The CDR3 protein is CSAREGTSGSKTQYF. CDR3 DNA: TGCAGTGCTAGAGAGGGGACTAGCGGGAGTAAGACCCAGTACTTC.

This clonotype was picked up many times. The CDR3 bases are TGTGCCAGCAGACGCCCGGGGCTCGAAGGCTATGGCTACACCTTC. This gives the protein CASRRPGLEGYGYTF. J is TRBJ1-2 and V is TRBV7-2, with D perhaps matching TRBD1 (5 bases). Trimming took off 6 bases at V and 4 bases at J, with 18 bases between the two ends. The CDR3 consists of 15 residues. Germline V gives CDR1 SGHTA, CDR2 FQGNSA.

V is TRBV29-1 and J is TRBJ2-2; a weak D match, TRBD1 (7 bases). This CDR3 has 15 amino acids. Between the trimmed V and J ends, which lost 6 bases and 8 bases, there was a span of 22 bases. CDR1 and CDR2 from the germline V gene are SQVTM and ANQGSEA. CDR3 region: CSVLRGTVGSGELFF. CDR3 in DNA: TGCAGCGTGTTACGGGGGACAGTAGGGTCAGGGGAGCTGTTTTTT.

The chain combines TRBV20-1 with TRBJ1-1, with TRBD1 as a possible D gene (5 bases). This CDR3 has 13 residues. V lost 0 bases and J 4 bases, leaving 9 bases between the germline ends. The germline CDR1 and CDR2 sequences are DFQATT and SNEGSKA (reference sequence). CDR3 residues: CSARDPGATEAFF. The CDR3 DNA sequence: TGCAGTGCTAGAGATCCCGGGGCCACTGAAGCTTTCTTT.

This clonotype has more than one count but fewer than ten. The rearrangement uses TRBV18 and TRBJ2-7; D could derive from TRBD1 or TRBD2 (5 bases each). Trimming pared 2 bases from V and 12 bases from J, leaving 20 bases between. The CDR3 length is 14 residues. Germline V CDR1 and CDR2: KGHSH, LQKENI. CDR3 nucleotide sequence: TGTGCCAGCTCACCAGAGGGGATAGGGCGATCCCCGTACTTC. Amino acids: CASSPEGIGRSPYF.

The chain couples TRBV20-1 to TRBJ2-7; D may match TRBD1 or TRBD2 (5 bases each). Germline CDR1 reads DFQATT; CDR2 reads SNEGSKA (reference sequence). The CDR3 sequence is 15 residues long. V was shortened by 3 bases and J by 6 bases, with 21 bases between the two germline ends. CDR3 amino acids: CSASRPGVQAPEQYF. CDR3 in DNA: TGCAGTGCTAGTCGTCCCGGGGTACAGGCTCCCGAGCAGTACTTC.

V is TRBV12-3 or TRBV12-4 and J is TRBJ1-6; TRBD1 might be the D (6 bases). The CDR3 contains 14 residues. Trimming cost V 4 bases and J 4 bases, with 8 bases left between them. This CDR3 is CASSSGDYNSPLHF. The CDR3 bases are TGTGCCAGCAGTTCAGGGGATTATAATTCACCCCTCCACTTT.

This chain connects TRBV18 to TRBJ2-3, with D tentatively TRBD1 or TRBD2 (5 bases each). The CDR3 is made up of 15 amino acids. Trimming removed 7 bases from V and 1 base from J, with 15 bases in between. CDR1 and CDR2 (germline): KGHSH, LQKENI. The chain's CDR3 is CASYGPSGRTDTQYF. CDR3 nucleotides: TGTGCCAGCTACGGCCCGTCGGGGCGCACAGATACGCAGTATTTT.

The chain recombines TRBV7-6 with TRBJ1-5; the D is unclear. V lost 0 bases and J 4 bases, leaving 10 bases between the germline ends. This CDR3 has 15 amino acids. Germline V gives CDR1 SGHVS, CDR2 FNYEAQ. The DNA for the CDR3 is TGTGCCAGCAGCTTAGCAGGGCCGATTAATCAGCCCCAGCATTTT. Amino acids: CASSLAGPINQPQHF.

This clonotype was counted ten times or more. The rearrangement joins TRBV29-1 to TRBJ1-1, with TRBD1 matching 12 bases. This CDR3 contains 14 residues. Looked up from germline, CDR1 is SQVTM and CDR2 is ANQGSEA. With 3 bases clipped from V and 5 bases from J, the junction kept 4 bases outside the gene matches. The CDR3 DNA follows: TGCAGCGTTGATCCGGGACAGGGGGCAACTGAAGCTTTCTTT. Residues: CSVDPGQGATEAFF. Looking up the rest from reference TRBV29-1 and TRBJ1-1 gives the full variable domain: SAVISQKPSRDICQRGTSLTIQCQVDSQVTMMFWYRQQPGQSLTLIATANQGSEATYESGFVIDKFPISRPNLTFSTLTVSNMSPEDSSIYLCSVDPGQGATEAFFGQGTRLTVV.

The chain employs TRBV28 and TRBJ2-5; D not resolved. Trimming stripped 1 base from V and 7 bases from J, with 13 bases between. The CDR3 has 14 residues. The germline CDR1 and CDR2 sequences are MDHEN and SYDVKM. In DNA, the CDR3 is TGTGCCAGCAGTTTATCCCAGGCCGTGGGGACCCAGTACTTC. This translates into CASSLSQAVGTQYF.

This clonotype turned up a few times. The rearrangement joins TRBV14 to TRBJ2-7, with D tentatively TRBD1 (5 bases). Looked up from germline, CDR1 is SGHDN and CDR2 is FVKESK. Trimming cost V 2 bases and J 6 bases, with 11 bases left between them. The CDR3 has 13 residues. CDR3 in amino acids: CASSQLSRAEQYF. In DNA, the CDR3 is TGTGCCAGCAGCCAACTCTCCAGGGCCGAGCAGTACTTC. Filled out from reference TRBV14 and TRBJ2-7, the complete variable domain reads EAGVTQFPSHSVIEKGQTVTLRCDPISGHDNLYWYRRVMGKEIKFLLHFVKESKQDESGMPNNRFLAERTGGTYSTLKVQPAELEDSGVYFCASSQLSRAEQYFGPGTRLTVT.

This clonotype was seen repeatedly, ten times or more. DNA of the CDR3: TGCAGTGCAATTGTCGTGGCGGGAGGGCCTTGGGAGCAGTTCTTC. Its translation is CSAIVVAGGPWEQFF. The V call is TRBV20-1, the J call TRBJ2-1; TRBD2 agrees at 9 bases. With 6 bases clipped from V and 10 bases from J, the junction kept 16 bases outside the gene matches. The CDR3 runs 15 residues. The V gene's germline CDR1 is DFQATT and CDR2 SNEGSKA (reference sequence).

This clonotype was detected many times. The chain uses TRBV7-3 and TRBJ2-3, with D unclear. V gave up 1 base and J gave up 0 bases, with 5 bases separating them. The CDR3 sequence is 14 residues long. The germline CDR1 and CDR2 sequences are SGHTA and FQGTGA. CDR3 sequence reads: CASSLSHSTDTQYF. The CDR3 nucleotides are TGTGCCAGCAGCTTAAGTCACAGCACAGATACGCAGTATTTT.

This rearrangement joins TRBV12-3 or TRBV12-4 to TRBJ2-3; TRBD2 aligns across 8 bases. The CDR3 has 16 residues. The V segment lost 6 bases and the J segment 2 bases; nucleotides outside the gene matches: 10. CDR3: CASSPGGGILTDTQYF. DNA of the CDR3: TGTGCCAGCAGCCCCGGGGGGGGAATCCTCACAGATACGCAGTATTTT.

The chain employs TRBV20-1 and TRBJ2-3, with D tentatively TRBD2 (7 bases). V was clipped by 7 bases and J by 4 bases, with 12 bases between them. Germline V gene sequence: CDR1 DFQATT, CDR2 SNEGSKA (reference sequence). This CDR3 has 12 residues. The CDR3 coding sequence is TGCAGTGGAGGGGGGAGGGCAGATACGCAGTATTTT. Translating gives CSGGGRADTQYF.

CDR3 residues: CSASWGGARSEQYF. CDR3 coding DNA: TGCAGTGCTAGCTGGGGGGGGGCGAGAAGCGAGCAGTACTTC. The rearrangement joins TRBV20-1 to TRBJ2-7, with D possibly being TRBD2 (7 bases). The CDR3 sequence is 14 residues long. V lost 3 bases to trimming and J lost 6 bases, with 18 bases between them. The germline CDR1 and CDR2 sequences are DFQATT and SNEGSKA (reference sequence).

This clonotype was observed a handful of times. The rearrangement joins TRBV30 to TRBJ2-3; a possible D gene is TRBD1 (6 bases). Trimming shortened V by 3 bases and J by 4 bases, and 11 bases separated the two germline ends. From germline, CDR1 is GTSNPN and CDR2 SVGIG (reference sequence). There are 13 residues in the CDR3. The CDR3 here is CAWRYSGADTQYF. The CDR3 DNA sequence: TGTGCCTGGAGGTATTCAGGGGCAGATACGCAGTATTTT.

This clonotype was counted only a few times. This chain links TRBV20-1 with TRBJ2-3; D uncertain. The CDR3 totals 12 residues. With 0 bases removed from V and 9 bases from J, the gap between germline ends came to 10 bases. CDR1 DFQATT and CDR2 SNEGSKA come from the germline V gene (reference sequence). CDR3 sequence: CSARDRSGTQYF. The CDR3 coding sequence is TGCAGTGCTAGAGATCGGTCAGGCACGCAGTATTTT.

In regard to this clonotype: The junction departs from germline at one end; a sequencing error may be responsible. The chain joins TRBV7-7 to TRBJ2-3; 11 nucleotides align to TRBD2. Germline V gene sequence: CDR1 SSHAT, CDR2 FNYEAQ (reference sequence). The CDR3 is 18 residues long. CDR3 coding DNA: TGTGCTAGCAGCCCCTACCCCCAACTAGCGGGAGAGGTAGATACGCAGTATTTT. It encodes CASSPYPQLAGEVDTQYF.